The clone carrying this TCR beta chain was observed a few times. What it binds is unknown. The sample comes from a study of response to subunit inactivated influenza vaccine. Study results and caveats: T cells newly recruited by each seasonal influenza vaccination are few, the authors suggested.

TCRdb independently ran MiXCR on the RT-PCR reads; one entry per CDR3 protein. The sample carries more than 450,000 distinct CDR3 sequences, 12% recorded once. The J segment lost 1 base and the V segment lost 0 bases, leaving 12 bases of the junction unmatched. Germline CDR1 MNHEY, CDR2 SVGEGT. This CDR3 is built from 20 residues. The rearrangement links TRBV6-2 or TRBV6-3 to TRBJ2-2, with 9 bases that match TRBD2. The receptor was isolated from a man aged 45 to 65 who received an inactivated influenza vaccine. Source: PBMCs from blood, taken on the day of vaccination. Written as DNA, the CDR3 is TGTGCCAGCAGTTACTCGAGGCTAGCGGGGACAATGGGGAACACCGGGGAGCTGTTTTTT. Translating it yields CASSYSRLAGTMGNTGELFF.